The rows below give T cell receptor beta chains drawn from one sample of a study of T-cell memory formation after mild COVID-19. A single record per CDR3 protein comes from TCRdb applying MiXCR to the 5' RACE reads. Of some 57,000 distinct CDR3 sequences in the sample, about 12% are singletons; the top ten hold under 30%. Source material: PBMCs or a T cell subset sorted from them (not recorded which). All receptors come from a man between 18 and 29 years old who had mild COVID-19 (a few samples of this study predate the infection). Cell type and time point are not known. Both conserved end residues are part of each CDR3. The D gene is left open where the match is weak. Clone sizes are given selectively: once, few, many, or a class where the clone is expanded.

V gene	J gene	clone size	D gene	CDR3 protein	CDR3 DNA
TRBV20-1	TRBJ1-1	.	.	CSASNRGRGRMNTEAFF	TGCAGTGCCTCAAATAGGGGCAGGGGAAGGATGAACACTGAAGCTTTCTTT
TRBV29-1	TRBJ2-7	.	.	CSVGLGQGFGEQYF	TGCAGCGTGGGACTAGGACAGGGATTTGGAGAGCAGTACTTC
TRBV6-6	TRBJ1-1	.	.	CASRESNTEAFF	TGTGCCAGCAGGGAGTCGAACACTGAAGCTTTCTTT
TRBV4-1	TRBJ2-2	many	TRBD1	CASNPRDRGPGELFF	TGCGCCAGCAATCCCAGGGACAGGGGCCCCGGGGAGCTGTTTTTT
TRBV6-5	TRBJ1-6	few	TRBD1	CASSYSGQLYNSPLHF	TGTGCCAGCAGTTACTCGGGACAGCTCTATAATTCACCCCTCCACTTT
TRBV9	TRBJ2-3	.	.	CASSPLVGPDTQYF	TGTGCCAGCAGCCCCTTAGTAGGTCCAGATACGCAGTATTTT
TRBV7-9	TRBJ2-1	.	TRBD2	CASSLSGSSYNEQFF	TGTGCCAGCAGCTTAAGCGGGAGCTCCTACAATGAGCAGTTCTTC
TRBV7-6	TRBJ2-1	many	TRBD2	CASSPGVAGGRGYNEQFF	TGTGCCAGCAGCCCCGGAGTAGCGGGGGGGCGAGGCTACAATGAGCAGTTCTTC
TRBV21-1	TRBJ2-2	many	.	CASSTRDRGATGELFF	TGTGCCAGCAGCACCAGGGACAGGGGGGCCACCGGGGAGCTGTTTTTT
TRBV27	TRBJ1-1	many	TRBD1	CASSSRTGDTAFF	TGTGCCAGCAGTTCACGGACAGGGGACACAGCTTTCTTT
TRBV5-1	TRBJ1-2	few	.	CASSVTSGGRGYTF	TGCGCCAGCAGCGTAACATCGGGGGGCCGTGGCTACACCTTC
TRBV20-1	TRBJ2-5	many	.	CSARGTAKQETQYF	TGCAGTGCTAGAGGGACAGCAAAACAAGAGACCCAGTACTTC
TRBV20-1	TRBJ1-5	.	.	CSARGDYRVGQPQHF	TGCAGTGCTAGGGGGGACTACAGGGTTGGACAGCCCCAGCATTTT
TRBV12-3/TRBV12-4	TRBJ1-1	.	.	CASSESYREIFMNTEAFF	TGTGCCAGCAGCGAAAGCTACAGGGAAATCTTCATGAACACTGAAGCTTTCTTT
TRBV25-1	TRBJ2-3	.	.	CASSEMGTDTQYF	TGTGCCAGCAGCGAAATGGGGACAGATACGCAGTATTTT
TRBV4-2	TRBJ2-6	few	.	CASSHQDNSGANVLTF	TGTGCCAGCAGCCACCAGGACAACTCTGGGGCCAACGTCCTGACTTTC
TRBV11-3	TRBJ2-1	.	TRBD2	CASSLGVGGGDYNEQFF	TGTGCCAGCAGCTTAGGCGTCGGCGGGGGGGACTACAATGAGCAGTTCTTC
TRBV5-6	TRBJ1-2	many	.	CASSLDFSSGTTYGYTF	TGTGCCAGCAGCTTGGATTTTTCGTCAGGAACGACGTATGGCTACACCTTC
TRBV6-4	TRBJ2-3	many	TRBD2	CASSEGSGGTDTQYF	TGTGCCAGCAGTGAGGGTAGCGGGGGCACAGATACGCAGTATTTT
TRBV7-2	TRBJ2-7	few	.	CASSTSLGAYEQYF	TGTGCCAGCAGCACATCACTAGGAGCCTACGAGCAGTACTTC
TRBV7-2	TRBJ2-3	many	.	CASSPGLTGDTQYF	TGTGCCAGCAGCCCAGGACTCACCGGAGATACGCAGTATTTT
TRBV27	TRBJ2-6	.	.	CASSLAGDSGANVLTF	TGTGCCAGCAGTTTAGCCGGGGACTCTGGGGCCAACGTCCTGACTTTC
TRBV7-9	TRBJ2-5	medium-sized	.	CASSLLGRGETQYF	TGTGCCAGCAGCTTACTTGGCAGGGGAGAGACCCAGTACTTC
TRBV29-1	TRBJ1-2	.	TRBD1	CSVATGGAYGYTF	TGCAGCGTTGCGACAGGGGGCGCCTATGGCTACACCTTC
TRBV5-1	TRBJ1-2	many	.	CASSLESPNYGYTF	TGCGCCAGCAGCTTGGAATCCCCTAACTATGGCTACACCTTC
TRBV6-5	TRBJ2-1	once	.	CASSSNNEQFF	TGTGCCAGCAGTTCCAACAATGAGCAGTTCTTC
TRBV5-1	TRBJ2-1	.	.	CASSLLGQYNEQFF	TGCGCCAGCAGCTTGCTAGGACAGTACAATGAGCAGTTCTTC
TRBV29-1	TRBJ1-1	.	.	CSVVGSLNTEAFF	TGCAGCGTTGTTGGCAGTCTGAACACTGAAGCTTTCTTT
TRBV3-1	TRBJ2-1	few	.	CASSHPRTGYNEQFF	TGTGCCAGCAGCCATCCTCGCACAGGATACAATGAGCAGTTCTTC